This T cell receptor beta chain was captured by sequencing in a study of OX40 agonist ivuxolimab in advanced cancers. Study conclusions and caveats: Also showing low normalized T-cell clonal expansion were some of the nonresponders. Undetermined was the antigen specificity of the expanded peripheral T cells.

Autoimmune disease history or systemic immunosuppression led to patient exclusion. As for this clone: The antigen remains unidentified.

The protocol was immunoSEQ multiplex PCR, while the TCRdb copy is restricted to in-frame clones and leaves out a portion. The sample has 20,000 or so clones; roughly 86% are singletons. Germline V gene sequence: CDR1 SGHTA, CDR2 FQGTGA. With V trimmed by 5 bases and J by 8 bases, 9 bases remained unmatched. This CDR3 has 15 amino acids. Material: CD4+ or CD8+ T cells sorted from blood, obtained in a trial of the OX40 agonist ivuxolimab. This clonotype was obtained from an adult with an advanced solid tumor such as melanoma, head and neck, liver or kidney cancer. V is TRBV7-3 and J is TRBJ1-1, with 12 bases aligning to TRBD1. CDR3 in amino acids: CASSPVGGTGGEAFF. DNA of the CDR3: TGTGCCAGCAGCCCAGTAGGGGGGACAGGGGGCGAAGCTTTCTTT.